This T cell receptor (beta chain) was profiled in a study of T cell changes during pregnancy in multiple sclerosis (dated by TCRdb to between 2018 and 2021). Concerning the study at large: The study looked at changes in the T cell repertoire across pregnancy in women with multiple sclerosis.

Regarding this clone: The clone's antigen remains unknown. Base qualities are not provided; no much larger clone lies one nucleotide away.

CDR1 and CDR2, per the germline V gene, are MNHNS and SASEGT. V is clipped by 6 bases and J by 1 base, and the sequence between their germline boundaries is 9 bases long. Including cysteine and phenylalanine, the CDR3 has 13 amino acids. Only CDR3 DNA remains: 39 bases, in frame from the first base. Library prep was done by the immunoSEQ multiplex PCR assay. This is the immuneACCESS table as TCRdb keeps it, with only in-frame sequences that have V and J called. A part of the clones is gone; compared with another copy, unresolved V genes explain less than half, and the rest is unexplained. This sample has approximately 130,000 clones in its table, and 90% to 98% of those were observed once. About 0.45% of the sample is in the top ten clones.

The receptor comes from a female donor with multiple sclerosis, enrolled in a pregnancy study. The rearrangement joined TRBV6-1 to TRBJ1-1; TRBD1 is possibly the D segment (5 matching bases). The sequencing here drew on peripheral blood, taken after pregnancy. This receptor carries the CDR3 CASRVTENTEAFF. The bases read TGTGCCAGCAGAGTGACAGAGAACACTGAAGCTTTCTTT.